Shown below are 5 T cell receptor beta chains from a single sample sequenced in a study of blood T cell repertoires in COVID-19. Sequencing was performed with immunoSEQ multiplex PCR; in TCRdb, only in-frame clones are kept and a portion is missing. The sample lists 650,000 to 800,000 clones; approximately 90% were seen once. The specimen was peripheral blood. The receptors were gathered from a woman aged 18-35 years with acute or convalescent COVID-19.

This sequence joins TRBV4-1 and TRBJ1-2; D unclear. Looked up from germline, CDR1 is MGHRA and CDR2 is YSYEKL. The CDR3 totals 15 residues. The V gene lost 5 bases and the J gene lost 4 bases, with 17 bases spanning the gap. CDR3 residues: CASSSPFQQIYGYTF. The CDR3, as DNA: TGCGCCAGCAGCAGCCCCTTCCAACAGATCTATGGCTACACCTTC.

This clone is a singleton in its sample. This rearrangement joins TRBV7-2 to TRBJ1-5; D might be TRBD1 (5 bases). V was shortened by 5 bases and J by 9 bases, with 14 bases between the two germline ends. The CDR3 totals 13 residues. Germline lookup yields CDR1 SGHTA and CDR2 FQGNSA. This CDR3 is CASSPTVLRPQHF. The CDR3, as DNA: TGTGCCAGCAGCCCGACAGTCCTTAGGCCCCAGCATTTT.

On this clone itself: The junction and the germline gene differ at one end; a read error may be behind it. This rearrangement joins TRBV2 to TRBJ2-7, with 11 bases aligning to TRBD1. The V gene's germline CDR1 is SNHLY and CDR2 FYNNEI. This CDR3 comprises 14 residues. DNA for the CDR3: TGTGCCAGCAGTGTTTTCGAGGTAGGGGACAGGGGGAACTTC. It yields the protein CASSVFEVGDRGNF.

The CDR3 spells CASSSGSTEAFF. The CDR3 bases are TGTGCCAGCAGTTCGGGGTCCACTGAAGCTTTCTTT. J is TRBJ1-1 and V is TRBV27, with D unclear. This CDR3 is 12 amino acids long. Trimming took 4 bases from V and 4 from J, leaving 7 bases between them. CDR1 is MNHEY and CDR2 is SMNVEV in the germline V gene (reference sequence).

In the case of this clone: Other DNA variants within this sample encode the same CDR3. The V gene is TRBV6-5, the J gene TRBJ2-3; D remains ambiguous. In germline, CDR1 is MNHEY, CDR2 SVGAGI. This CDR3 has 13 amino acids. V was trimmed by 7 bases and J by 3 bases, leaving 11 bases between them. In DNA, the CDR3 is TGTGCCAGCACCCGGGTTGGAACAGATACGCAGTATTTT. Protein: CASTRVGTDTQYF.